These 22 T cell receptor beta chains share one sample of origin, sequenced in a study of T cell responses to AZD1222 COVID-19 vaccine. Sequencing used immunoSEQ multiplex PCR; TCRdb keeps in-frame clones, though not all of them. The profile shows 130,000 to 150,000 clones, 90% to 95% of them singletons. The sample consisted of peripheral blood, taken 28 days after the second AZD1222 dose. The receptors were sampled from an adult who received the AZD1222 COVID-19 vaccine.

Here the CDR3 reads CAWSVLPGTSGSYEQYF. The DNA for the CDR3 is TGTGCCTGGAGTGTCCTCCCCGGGACTAGCGGGAGTTACGAGCAGTACTTC. The rearrangement joins TRBV30 to TRBJ2-7; 14 nucleotides align to TRBD2. The CDR3 has 17 amino acids. CDR1 GTSNPN and CDR2 SVGIG come from the germline V gene (reference sequence). Trimming at V came to 0 bases and at J to 4 bases, leaving 8 bases not matched to a gene.

The rearrangement joins TRBV4-2 to TRBJ1-2; TRBD1 matches at 7 bases. V lost 0 bases to trimming and J lost 1 base; unmatched junction nucleotides: 5. There are 16 residues in the CDR3. CDR1 is LGHNA, CDR2 YNFKEQ, per germline. The CDR3 sequence: CASSQDPGGSNYGYTF. The CDR3 DNA sequence: TGTGCCAGCAGCCAAGATCCAGGGGGGAGTAACTATGGCTACACCTTC.

This chain uses TRBV4-3 with TRBJ2-1; 11 bases fit TRBD2. Germline CDR1 and CDR2: LGHNA and YSLEER. This CDR3 has 17 residues. Trimming at V came to 2 bases and at J to 1 base, leaving 4 bases not matched to a gene. In DNA, the CDR3 is TGCGCCAGCAGCCAAAGACTAGCGGGATTGTCCTACAATGAGCAGTTCTTC. This codes for CASSQRLAGLSYNEQFF.

The chain employs TRBV7-4 and TRBJ2-1; 13 nucleotides align to TRBD2. CDR1 and CDR2 from the germline V gene are SGHVT and SQSDAQ. CDR3 length equals 17 residues. The V gene end was trimmed by 3 bases and the J gene end by 4 bases; junction bases not matched to a gene: 6. CDR3: CASSFGTSGILYNEQFF. The CDR3 bases are TGTGCCAGCAGCTTCGGGACTAGCGGGATTCTATACAATGAGCAGTTCTTC.

CDR3 DNA sequence: TGTGCCAGCAGTCGATACCCGGAAAACACCATATATTTT. This gives the protein CASSRYPENTIYF. This chain uses TRBV12-3 or TRBV12-4 with TRBJ1-3, with unresolved D. Trimming left V 5 bases short and J 6 bases short, with 11 bases between. This CDR3 region has 13 residues.

This clone was found once. This chain joins TRBV18 and TRBJ1-4; no firm D call. Trimming removed 3 bases at V and 8 bases at J, with 10 bases between. Germline loops: CDR1 KGHSH, CDR2 LQKENI. This CDR3 region has 13 residues. The CDR3 is CASSPPTREKLFF. For the CDR3, the DNA is TGTGCCAGCTCACCCCCTACACGAGAAAAACTGTTTTTT.

This chain connects TRBV15 to TRBJ2-7; TRBD2 might be the D (5 bases). The V gene's germline CDR1 is LNHNV and CDR2 YYDKDF (reference sequence). Between the trimmed V and J ends, which lost 0 bases and 0 bases, there was a span of 9 bases. The CDR3 has 15 amino acids. The CDR3 reads CATSRDSGDSYEQYF. The CDR3 coding sequence is TGTGCCACCAGCAGAGATTCCGGGGACTCCTACGAGCAGTACTTC. Combining the CDR3 with reference TRBV15 and TRBJ2-7 gives the whole variable domain DAMVIQNPRYQVTQFGKPVTLSCSQTLNHNVMYWYQQKSSQAPKLLFHYYDKDFNNEADTPDNFQSRRPNTSFCFLDIRSPGLGDTAMYLCATSRDSGDSYEQYFGPGTRLTVT.

The chain joins TRBV7-3 to TRBJ2-1; tentatively, D is TRBD2 (6 bases). The CDR3 extends over 15 amino acids. Germline V CDR1 and CDR2: SGHTA, FQGTGA. Trimming pared 5 bases from V and 9 bases from J, leaving 20 bases between. The CDR3 region is CASSAHSGRSSEQFF. CDR3 bases: TGTGCCAGCAGCGCACACAGCGGGCGCTCGAGTGAGCAGTTCTTC.

The rearrangement joins TRBV19 to TRBJ1-2; the match to TRBD1 covers 7 bases. CDR3 length: 13 amino acids. V shed 6 bases, J shed 4 bases, and the junction held 5 bases outside the gene matches. The V gene's germline CDR1 is LNHDA and CDR2 SQIVND (reference sequence). The CDR3 DNA follows: TGTGCCAGTAGGACCACAGGGGTCTATGGCTACACCTTC. It is translated as CASRTTGVYGYTF.

The rearrangement joins TRBV6-5 to TRBJ2-2, with D hard to call. V shed 11 bases and J shed 4 bases, with 17 bases lying between them. The CDR3 is 14 residues long. Germline V lookup: CDR1 MNHEY, CDR2 SVGAGI. The chain's CDR3 is CAEQESGSTGELFF. CDR3 coding DNA: TGTGCCGAACAAGAGTCCGGTTCCACCGGGGAGCTGTTTTTT.

V usage is TRBV19 and J usage is TRBJ2-3; TRBD2 agrees at 7 bases. The trim removed 10 bases at V and 0 bases at J, leaving 10 bases unmatched. Germline V gene lookup returns CDR1 LNHDA and CDR2 SQIVND (reference sequence). The CDR3 spans 15 residues. The CDR3 region has the DNA TGTGCCACCCATCCTAGCGGAACTAGCACAGATACGCAGTATTTT. Amino acids: CATHPSGTSTDTQYF.

The chain links TRBV6-5 to TRBJ1-3; D remains unclear. The CDR3 loop spans 14 amino acids. The V end lost 10 bases, the J end lost 0 bases, and 13 bases lay between the germline ends. The germline CDR1 and CDR2 sequences are MNHEY and SVGAGI. CDR3 protein: CATMDWGSGNTIYF. CDR3 sequence (DNA): TGTGCCACCATGGATTGGGGCTCTGGAAACACCATATATTTT.

The V and J genes are TRBV7-2 and TRBJ1-1; D call uncertain. V shed 4 bases and J shed 4 bases, with 10 bases lying between them. CDR1 and CDR2 from the germline V gene are SGHTA and FQGNSA. CDR3 length: 13 residues. The CDR3 DNA reads as TGTGCCAGCAGCTCCCTGGGCACCACTGAAGCTTTCTTT. Translation: CASSSLGTTEAFF.

This rearrangement joins TRBV5-1 to TRBJ1-1; no firm D call. CDR3 size: 15 residues. The germline CDR1 and CDR2 sequences are SGHRS and YFSETQ. Trimming removed 0 bases from V and 5 bases from J, with 14 bases in between. The CDR3 DNA sequence: TGCGCCAGCAGCTTGGTTCCCAGCAAAACTACTGAAGCTTTCTTT. Translated, it gives CASSLVPSKTTEAFF.

This clone was seen a single time. This chain connects TRBV7-9 to TRBJ1-1, with D hard to call. Deletions cut 5 bases from V and 5 bases from J, with 15 bases between. This CDR3 is built from 14 residues. Germline loops: CDR1 SEHNR, CDR2 FQNEAQ (reference sequence). Written as DNA, the CDR3 is TGTGCCAGCAGCCCTACCGTTCGGGATACTGAAGCTTTCTTT. It codes for CASSPTVRDTEAFF.

This chain joins TRBV4-1 and TRBJ2-1, with 8 bases fitting TRBD2. Germline V gives CDR1 MGHRA, CDR2 YSYEKL. The CDR3 runs 16 residues. V gave up 2 bases and J gave up 0 bases; unmatched junction bases: 3. The CDR3 DNA sequence: TGCGCCAGCAGCCAACTAGGACTAGCCTCCTACAATGAGCAGTTCTTC. Translation: CASSQLGLASYNEQFF.

The genes are TRBV11-1 and TRBJ2-1, with D possibly TRBD1 on 5 matching bases. Germline CDR1 reads SGHAT; CDR2 reads FQDESV (reference sequence). CDR3 length equals 14 residues. The V end lost 1 base, the J end lost 4 bases, and 8 bases lay between the germline ends. The CDR3 region is CASSLVQAYNEQFF. In DNA form, the CDR3 reads TGTGCCAGCAGCTTAGTACAGGCTTACAATGAGCAGTTCTTC.

The V call is TRBV4-3, the J call TRBJ1-2, with TRBD1 as a possible D gene (6 bases). The CDR3 loop spans 21 amino acids. Germline V CDR1 and CDR2: LGHNA, YSLEER. Between the trimmed V and J ends, which lost 0 bases and 0 bases, there was a span of 26 bases. The CDR3 loop is CASSQDVPRTGQRLSNYGYTF. CDR3 nucleotides: TGCGCCAGCAGCCAAGACGTCCCCCGAACAGGACAGAGACTTTCTAACTATGGCTACACCTTC.

The chain employs TRBV4-2 and TRBJ1-2, with D perhaps TRBD1 (5 bases). CDR1 is LGHNA and CDR2 is YNFKEQ in the germline V gene. V was cut by 1 base and J by 4 bases, with 13 bases left in between. This CDR3 contains 15 residues. The CDR3, as DNA: TGTGCCAGCAGCCAAGGTAACGGGGGAGGCTATGGCTACACCTTC. Protein: CASSQGNGGGYGYTF.

The table lists this clone with a few counts. This sequence joins TRBV5-1 and TRBJ2-7, with D maybe TRBD2 (6 bases). Germline lookup yields CDR1 SGHRS and CDR2 YFSETQ. The V and J ends lost 0 bases and 7 bases respectively, with 14 bases between them. The CDR3 runs to 14 residues. This CDR3 reads CASSLGLDVVEQYF. The CDR3 DNA reads as TGCGCCAGCAGCTTGGGACTAGACGTCGTAGAGCAGTACTTC.

This chain uses TRBV4-3 with TRBJ1-2; tentative D call: TRBD1 (5 bases). Trimming removed 0 bases from V and 9 bases from J, with 11 bases in between. The germline V gene encodes CDR1 LGHNA and CDR2 YSLEER. The CDR3 is 13 residues long. The CDR3, as DNA: TGCGCCAGCAGCCAAGATAGGGGCGGGAGCTACACCTTC. It specifies CASSQDRGGSYTF.

CDR3 loop: CSVLVSPVNEQFF. CDR3 bases: TGCAGCGTTTTGGTTAGCCCGGTAAATGAGCAGTTCTTC. This rearrangement joins TRBV29-1 to TRBJ2-1; no definite D call. The ends were cut back, 5 bases at V and 7 bases at J, with 15 bases in the middle. The germline gives CDR1 SQVTM, CDR2 ANQGSEA. This CDR3 region has 13 residues.